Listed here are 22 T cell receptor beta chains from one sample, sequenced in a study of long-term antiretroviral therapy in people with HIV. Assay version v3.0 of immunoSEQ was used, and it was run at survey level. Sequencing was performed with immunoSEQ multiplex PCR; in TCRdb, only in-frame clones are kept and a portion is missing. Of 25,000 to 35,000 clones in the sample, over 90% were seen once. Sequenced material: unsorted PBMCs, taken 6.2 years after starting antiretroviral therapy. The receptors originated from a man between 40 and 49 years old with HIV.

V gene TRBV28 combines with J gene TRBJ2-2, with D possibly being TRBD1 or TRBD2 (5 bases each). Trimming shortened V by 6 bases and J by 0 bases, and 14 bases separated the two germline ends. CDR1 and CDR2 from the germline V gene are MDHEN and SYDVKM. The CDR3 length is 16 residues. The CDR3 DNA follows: TGTGCCAGCAGGGGATGGGGACCCGCGAACACCGGGGAGCTGTTTTTT. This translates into CASRGWGPANTGELFF.

For the CDR3, the DNA is TGTGCCAGTAGTACCCAGGTGAACACTGAAGCTTTCTTT. Translating it yields CASSTQVNTEAFF. The chain employs TRBV19 and TRBJ1-1; no clear D gene. This CDR3 has 13 residues. Germline V gives CDR1 LNHDA, CDR2 SQIVND (reference sequence). V lost 4 bases and J 0 bases, leaving 6 bases between the germline ends.

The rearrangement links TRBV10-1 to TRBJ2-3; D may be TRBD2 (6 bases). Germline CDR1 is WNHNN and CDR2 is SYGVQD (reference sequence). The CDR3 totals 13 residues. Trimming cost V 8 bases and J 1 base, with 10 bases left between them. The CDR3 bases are TGCGCCAGCCAGGCTAGCGGCACAGATACGCAGTATTTT. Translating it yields CASQASGTDTQYF.

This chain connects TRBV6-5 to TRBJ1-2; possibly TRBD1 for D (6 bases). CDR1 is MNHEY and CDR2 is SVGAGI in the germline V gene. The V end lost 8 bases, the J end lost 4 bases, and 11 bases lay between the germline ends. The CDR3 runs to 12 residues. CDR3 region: CASQGQAYGYTF. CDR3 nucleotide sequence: TGTGCCAGCCAGGGGCAGGCCTATGGCTACACCTTC.

CDR3 region: CASRVASGEQYF. The CDR3 DNA reads TGTGCCAGCAGGGTTGCATCGGGCGAGCAGTACTTC. The chain recombines TRBV6-6 with TRBJ2-7; no firm D call. The CDR3 runs 12 residues. Per germline, CDR1 MNHNY and CDR2 SVGAGI (reference sequence). Trimming pared 6 bases from V and 6 bases from J, leaving 12 bases between.

CDR3 coding DNA: TGTGCCAGCAGCGTAGAGGACTTCAGGGGCGGCTACACCTTC. Encoded protein: CASSVEDFRGGYTF. The chain couples TRBV9 to TRBJ1-2, with D possibly TRBD1 on 6 matching bases. CDR3 length: 14 residues. Trimming pared 0 bases from V and 8 bases from J, leaving 14 bases between. Per germline, CDR1 SGDLS and CDR2 YYNGEE.

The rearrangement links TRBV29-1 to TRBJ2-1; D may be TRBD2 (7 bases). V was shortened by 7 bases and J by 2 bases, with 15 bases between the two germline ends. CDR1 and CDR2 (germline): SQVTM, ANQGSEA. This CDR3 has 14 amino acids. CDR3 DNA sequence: TGCAGCGGGGACGGGGGGCAGGCCTACAATGAGCAGTTCTTC. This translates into CSGDGGQAYNEQFF.

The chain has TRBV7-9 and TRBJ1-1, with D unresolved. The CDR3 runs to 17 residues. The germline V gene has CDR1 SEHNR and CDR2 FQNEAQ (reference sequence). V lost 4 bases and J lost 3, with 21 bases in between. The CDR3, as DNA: TGTGCCAGCAGCTCAGACCCCTTACGGGGTTGGGACACTGAAGCTTTCTTT. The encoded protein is CASSSDPLRGWDTEAFF. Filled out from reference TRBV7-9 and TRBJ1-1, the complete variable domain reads DTGVSQNPRHKITKRGQNVTFRCDPISEHNRLYWYRQTLGQGPEFLTYFQNEAQLEKSRLLSDRFSAERPKGSFSTLEIQRTEQGDSAMYLCASSSDPLRGWDTEAFFGQGTRLTVV.

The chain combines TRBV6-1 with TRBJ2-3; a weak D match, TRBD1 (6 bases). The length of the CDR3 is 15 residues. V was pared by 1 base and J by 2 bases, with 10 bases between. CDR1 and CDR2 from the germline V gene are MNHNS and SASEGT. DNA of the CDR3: TGTGCCAGCAGTGAAGGGGGGCGGAACACAGATACGCAGTATTTT. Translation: CASSEGGRNTDTQYF.

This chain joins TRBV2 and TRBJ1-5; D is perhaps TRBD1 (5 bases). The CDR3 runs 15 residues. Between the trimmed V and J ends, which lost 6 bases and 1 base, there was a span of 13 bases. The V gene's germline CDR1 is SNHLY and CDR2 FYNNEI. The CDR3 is CASRDPGGSNQPQHF. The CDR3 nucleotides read TGTGCCAGCAGGGACCCGGGGGGAAGCAATCAGCCCCAGCATTTT.

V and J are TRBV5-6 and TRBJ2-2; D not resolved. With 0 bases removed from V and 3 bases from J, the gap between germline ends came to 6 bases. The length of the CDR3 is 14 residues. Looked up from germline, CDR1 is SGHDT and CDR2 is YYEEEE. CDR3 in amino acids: CASSLGRYTGELFF. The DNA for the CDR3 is TGTGCCAGCAGCTTGGGGCGCTACACCGGGGAGCTGTTTTTT.

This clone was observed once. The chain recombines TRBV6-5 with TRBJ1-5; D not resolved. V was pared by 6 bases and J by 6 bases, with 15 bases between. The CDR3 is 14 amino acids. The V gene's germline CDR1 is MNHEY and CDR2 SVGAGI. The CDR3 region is CASSREPRGQPQHF. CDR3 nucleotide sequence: TGTGCCAGCAGCCGAGAACCCCGGGGTCAGCCCCAGCATTTT.

The CDR3 region has the DNA TGCGCCAGCAGCATCGGGACTACATCGAGTAATGAGCAGTTCTTC. Its protein is CASSIGTTSSNEQFF. The chain carries TRBV5-1 and TRBJ2-1; 7 nucleotides agree with TRBD2. V lost 4 bases and J lost 7; bases outside the gene matches: 11. CDR3 length equals 15 residues. Germline-derived CDR1 and CDR2 are SGHRS and YFSETQ.

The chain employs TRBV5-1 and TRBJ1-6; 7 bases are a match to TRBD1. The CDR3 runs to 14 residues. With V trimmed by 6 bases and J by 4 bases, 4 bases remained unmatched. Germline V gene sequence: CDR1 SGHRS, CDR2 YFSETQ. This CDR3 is CASTRDRYNSPLHF. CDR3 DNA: TGCGCCAGCACTCGGGACAGATATAATTCACCCCTCCACTTT.

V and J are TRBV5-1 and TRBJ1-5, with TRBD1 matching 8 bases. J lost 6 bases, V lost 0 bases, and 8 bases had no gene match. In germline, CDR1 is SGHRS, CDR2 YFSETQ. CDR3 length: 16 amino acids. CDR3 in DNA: TGCGCCAGCAGCTTGGTCCCAGGGGGCGTTCCTCAGCCCCAGCATTTT. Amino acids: CASSLVPGGVPQPQHF.

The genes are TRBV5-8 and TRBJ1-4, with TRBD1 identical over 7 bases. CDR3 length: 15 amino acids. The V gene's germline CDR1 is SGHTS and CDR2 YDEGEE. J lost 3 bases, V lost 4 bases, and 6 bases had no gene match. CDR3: CASSGTGVPNEKLFF. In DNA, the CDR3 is TGTGCCAGCAGCGGTACAGGGGTCCCTAATGAAAAACTGTTTTTT.

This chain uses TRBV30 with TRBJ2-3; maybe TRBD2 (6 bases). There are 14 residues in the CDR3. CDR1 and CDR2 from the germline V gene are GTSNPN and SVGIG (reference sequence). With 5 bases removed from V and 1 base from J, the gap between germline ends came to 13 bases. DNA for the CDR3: TGTGCCTGGTCTCGGGACTTTCGCACAGATACGCAGTATTTT. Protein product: CAWSRDFRTDTQYF.

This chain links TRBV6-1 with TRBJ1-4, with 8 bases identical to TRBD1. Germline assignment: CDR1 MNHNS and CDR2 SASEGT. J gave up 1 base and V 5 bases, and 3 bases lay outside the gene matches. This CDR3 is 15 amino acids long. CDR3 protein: CASSLTGGTNEKLFF. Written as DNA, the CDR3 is TGTGCCAGCAGTTTAACAGGGGGAACTAATGAAAAACTGTTTTTT.

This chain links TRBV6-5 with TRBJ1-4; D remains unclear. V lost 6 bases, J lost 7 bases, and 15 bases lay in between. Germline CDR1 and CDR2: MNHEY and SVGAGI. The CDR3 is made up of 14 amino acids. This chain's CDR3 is CASRRGLSAEKLFF. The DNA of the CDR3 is TGTGCCAGCAGAAGAGGACTATCGGCTGAAAAACTGTTTTTT.

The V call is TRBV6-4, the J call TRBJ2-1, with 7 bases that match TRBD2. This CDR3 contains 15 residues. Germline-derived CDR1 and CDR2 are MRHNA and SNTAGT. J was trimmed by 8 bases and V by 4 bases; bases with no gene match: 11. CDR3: CASSVPPRGGDEQFF. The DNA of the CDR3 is TGTGCCAGCAGTGTACCCCCGCGCGGGGGAGATGAGCAGTTCTTC.

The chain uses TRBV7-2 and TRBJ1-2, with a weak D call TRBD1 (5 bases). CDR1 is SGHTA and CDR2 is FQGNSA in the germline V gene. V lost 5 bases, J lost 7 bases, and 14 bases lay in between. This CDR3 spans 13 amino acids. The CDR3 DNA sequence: TGTGCCAGCAGCATTGGGACCCTCCGTGGCTACACCTTC. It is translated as CASSIGTLRGYTF.

In DNA, the CDR3 is TGTGCCAGCAGTCAACAGGGGACCTCAGATACGCAGTATTTT. Its translation: CASSQQGTSDTQYF. The chain carries TRBV5-8 and TRBJ2-3; TRBD1 agrees at 7 bases. The V gene end was trimmed by 5 bases and the J gene end by 4 bases; junction bases not matched to a gene: 7. The V gene's germline CDR1 is SGHTS and CDR2 YDEGEE. There are 14 residues in the CDR3.